This T cell receptor beta chain was sequenced for a study of blood T cell repertoires in COVID-19. TCRdb's table, derived via immunoSEQ multiplex PCR, lists solely in-frame clones and lacks some. This table holds around 100,000 clones, just under 80% found once. The J segment lost 2 bases and the V segment lost 7 bases, leaving 8 bases of the junction unmatched. In germline, CDR1 is MNHEY, CDR2 SVGAGI. This CDR3 is 15 amino acids long. The source is a man aged 65 to 85 with active or convalescent COVID-19. The V and J genes are TRBV6-5 and TRBJ2-3; TRBD2 matches 8 bases. Specimen: peripheral blood. The DNA of the CDR3 is TGTGCCAGCACGTCCAGCGGGGGTATCACAGATACGCAGTATTTT. It translates to CASTSSGGITDTQYF.